The present T cell receptor beta chain was sequenced within a study of T cells in localized non-small cell lung cancer. General study findings and limits: In the blood, greater T cell density corresponded to longer overall survival. Compared with tumor, uninvolved adjacent lung displayed greater T cell clonality, ranking highest overall. Appearing in adjacent lung were a median 57 of the top 100 tumor clones.

V lost 4 bases and J lost 5, with 15 bases in between. The germline gives CDR1 SGDLS, CDR2 YYNGEE. The CDR3 has 15 amino acids. Worth noting for this clone: The antigen is unknown.

Using immunoSEQ multiplex PCR, the repertoire was profiled, and TCRdb retains in-frame clones only, with some absent. This sample has about 24,000 clones; 86% occur once, and the top ten carry roughly 6%. The sequenced sample was peripheral blood, obtained before any cancer treatment. The V call is TRBV9, the J call TRBJ1-4, with D possibly TRBD1 on 5 matching bases. The receptor comes from a male donor aged 60 or older with stage II squamous cell lung carcinoma. The CDR3 protein is CASSLWGEENEKLFF. CDR3 nucleotide sequence: TGTGCCAGCAGCCTCTGGGGGGAGGAGAATGAAAAACTGTTTTTT.